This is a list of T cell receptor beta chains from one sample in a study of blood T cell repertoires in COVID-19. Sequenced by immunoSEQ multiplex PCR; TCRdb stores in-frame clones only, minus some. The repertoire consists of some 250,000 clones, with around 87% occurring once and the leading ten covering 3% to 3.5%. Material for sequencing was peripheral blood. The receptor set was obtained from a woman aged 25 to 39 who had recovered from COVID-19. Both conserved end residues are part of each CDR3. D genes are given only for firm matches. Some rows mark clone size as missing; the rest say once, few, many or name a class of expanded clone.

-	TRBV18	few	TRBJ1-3	CASSPGALDSGNTIYF	TGTGCCAGCTCACCAGGGGCTCTTGACTCTGGAAACACCATATATTTT
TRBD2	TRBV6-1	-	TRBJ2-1	CASSLAGGPNEQFF	TGTGCCAGCAGTCTAGCGGGGGGGCCTAATGAGCAGTTCTTC
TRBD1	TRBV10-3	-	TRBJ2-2	CAISDRPGQEGTGELFF	TGTGCCATCAGTGATCGGCCGGGACAGGAGGGCACCGGGGAGCTGTTTTTT
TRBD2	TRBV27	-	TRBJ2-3	CASGALAGGRDTQYF	TGTGCCAGCGGAGCCCTGGCGGGGGGGCGGGATACGCAGTATTTT
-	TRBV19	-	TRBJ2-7	CASSIGGDYEQYF	TGTGCCAGTAGTATCGGCGGAGACTACGAGCAGTACTTC
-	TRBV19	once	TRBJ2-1	CASSMSSARTYNEQFF	TGTGCCAGTAGTATGAGTAGTGCTAGGACATACAATGAGCAGTTCTTC
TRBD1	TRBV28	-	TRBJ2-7	CASSSSGQRKIEQYF	TGTGCCAGCAGTTCGTCGGGACAGAGAAAAATCGAGCAGTACTTC
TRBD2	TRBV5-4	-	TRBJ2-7	CASMAGEGSSYEQYF	TGTGCCAGCATGGCGGGGGAGGGGAGCTCCTACGAGCAGTACTTC
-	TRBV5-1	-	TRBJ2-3	CASSWAGQGILNTQYF	TGCGCCAGCAGCTGGGCCGGGCAGGGTATCTTAAATACGCAGTATTTT
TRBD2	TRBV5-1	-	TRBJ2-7	CASSPGLVNEQYF	TGCGCCAGCAGCCCGGGACTAGTAAACGAGCAGTACTTC
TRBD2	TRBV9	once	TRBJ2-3	CASSEKAGGRDTQYF	TGTGCCAGCAGCGAAAAAGCGGGGGGGCGAGATACGCAGTATTTT